These T cell receptor beta chains were read from a single sample in a study of vaccination and CD4 T cells after COVID-19. TCRdb independently ran MiXCR on the PCR reads; one entry per CDR3 protein. The sample shows about 20,000 distinct CDR3 sequences, 30% to 45% of them seen only once. These receptors lack a known antigen. The sequences come from CD4+ T cells from blood, cultured in vitro, collected about 7 months after SARS-CoV-2 vaccination. These receptors all stem from a human donor who had recovered from COVID-19. CDR3s include the opening cysteine and the closing phenylalanine or tryptophan. Each record gives: V gene, clone size, J gene, D gene, CDR3 protein, CDR3 DNA. D genes are given only for firm matches. Not every row has a clone size; where given, it reads once, few, many or a size class.

>TRBV10-3|-|TRBJ2-3|-
CAIRDSITDTQYF
TGTGCCATCAGGGACAGTATCACAGATACGCAGTATTTT
>TRBV4-2|-|TRBJ2-6|TRBD1
CASSQIPQGAASGANVLTF
TGTGCCAGCAGCCAGATCCCTCAGGGGGCCGCCTCTGGGGCCAACGTCCTGACTTTC
>TRBV20-1|few|TRBJ2-3|TRBD2
CSASTGGGTDTQYF
TGCAGTGCTAGTACGGGAGGAGGTACAGATACGCAGTATTTT
>TRBV4-3|few|TRBJ2-7|-
CASSQDARSYEQYF
TGCGCCAGCAGCCAAGACGCCCGCTCCTACGAGCAGTACTTC
>TRBV7-9|-|TRBJ2-6|TRBD1
CASSYRGTVFGANVLTF
TGTGCCAGCAGCTATAGGGGGACAGTGTTTGGGGCCAACGTCCTGACTTTC
>TRBV7-9|few|TRBJ2-7|-
CASSLVTPYYEQYF
TGTGCCAGCAGCTTAGTAACGCCATACTACGAGCAGTACTTC
>TRBV5-1|-|TRBJ1-5|-
CASSRDGGSPQHF
TGCGCCAGCAGCCGGGACGGAGGCTCGCCCCAGCATTTT
>TRBV7-2|-|TRBJ2-7|-
CASSLSYRAEQYF
TGTGCCAGCAGCTTATCCTATCGGGCCGAGCAGTACTTC
>TRBV7-6|few|TRBJ2-7|-
CASSLGQRAYEQYF
TGTGCCAGCAGCTTAGGCCAGAGAGCCTACGAGCAGTACTTC
>TRBV7-9|few|TRBJ2-6|-
CASSYTAGTGLFSGANVLTF
TGTGCCAGCAGCTATACCGCCGGGACGGGGCTTTTCTCTGGGGCCAACGTCCTGACTTTC
>TRBV6-1|-|TRBJ2-5|-
CAAMKGQETQYF
TGTGCCGCAATGAAGGGCCAAGAGACCCAGTACTTC